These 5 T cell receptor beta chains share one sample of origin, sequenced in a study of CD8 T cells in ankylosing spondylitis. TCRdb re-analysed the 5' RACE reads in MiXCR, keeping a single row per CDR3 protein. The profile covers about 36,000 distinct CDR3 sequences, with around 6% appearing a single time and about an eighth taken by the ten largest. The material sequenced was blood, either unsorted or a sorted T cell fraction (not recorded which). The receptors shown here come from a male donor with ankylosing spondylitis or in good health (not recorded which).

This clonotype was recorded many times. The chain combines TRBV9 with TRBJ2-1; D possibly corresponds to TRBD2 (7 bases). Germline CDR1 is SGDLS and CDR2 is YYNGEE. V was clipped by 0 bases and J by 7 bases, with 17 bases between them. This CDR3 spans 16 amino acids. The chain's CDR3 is CASSVATFGGQNEQFF. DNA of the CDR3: TGTGCCAGCAGCGTAGCTACGTTCGGGGGGCAAAATGAGCAGTTCTTC.

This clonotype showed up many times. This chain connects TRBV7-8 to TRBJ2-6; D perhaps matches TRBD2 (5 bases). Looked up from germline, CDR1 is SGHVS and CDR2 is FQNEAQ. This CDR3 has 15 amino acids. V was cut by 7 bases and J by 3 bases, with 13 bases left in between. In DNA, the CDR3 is TGTGCCAGCACCCTAAGAGGGAATGGGGCCAACGTCCTGACTTTC. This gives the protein CASTLRGNGANVLTF. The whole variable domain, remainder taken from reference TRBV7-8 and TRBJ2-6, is GAGVSQSPRYKVAKRGQDVALRCDPISGHVSLFWYQQALGQGPEFLTYFQNEAQLDKSGLPSDRFFAERPEGSVSTLKIQRTQQEDSAVYLCASTLRGNGANVLTFGAGSRLTVL.

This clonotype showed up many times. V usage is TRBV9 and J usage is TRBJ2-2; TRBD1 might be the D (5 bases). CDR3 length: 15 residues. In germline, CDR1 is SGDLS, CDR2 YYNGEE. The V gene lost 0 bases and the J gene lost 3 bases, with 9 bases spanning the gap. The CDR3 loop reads CASSVGQGYTGELFF. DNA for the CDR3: TGTGCCAGCAGCGTAGGGCAGGGTTACACCGGGGAGCTGTTTTTT.

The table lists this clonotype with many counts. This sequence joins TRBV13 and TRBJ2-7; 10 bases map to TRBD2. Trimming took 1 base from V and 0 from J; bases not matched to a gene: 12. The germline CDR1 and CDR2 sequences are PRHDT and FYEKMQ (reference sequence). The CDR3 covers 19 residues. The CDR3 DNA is TGTGCCAGCAGCTTAGAATCGAGACTAGCGGGTTCTGTCTCCTACGAGCAGTACTTC. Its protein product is CASSLESRLAGSVSYEQYF. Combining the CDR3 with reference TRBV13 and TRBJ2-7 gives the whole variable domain AAGVIQSPRHLIKEKRETATLKCYPIPRHDTVYWYQQGPGQDPQFLISFYEKMQSDKGSIPDRFSAQQFSDYHSELNMSSLELGDSALYFCASSLESRLAGSVSYEQYFGPGTRLTVT.

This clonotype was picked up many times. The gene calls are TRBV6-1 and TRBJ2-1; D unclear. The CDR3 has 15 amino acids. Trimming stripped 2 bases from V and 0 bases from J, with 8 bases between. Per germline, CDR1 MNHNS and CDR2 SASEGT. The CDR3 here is CASSEQPSSYNEQFF. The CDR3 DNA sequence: TGTGCCAGCAGTGAACAGCCCAGCTCCTACAATGAGCAGTTCTTC.